This T cell receptor beta chain was identified in a study of T cell changes during pregnancy in multiple sclerosis. The junction had 5 bases not matched to a gene; V was cut back by 4 bases and J by 4 bases. This CDR3 contains 14 residues. Germline assignment: CDR1 SGHTA and CDR2 FQGNSA. The repertoire was sequenced with immunoSEQ multiplex PCR; TCRdb's copy has only in-frame clones and lacks some. The table has fewer than 85,000 clones, approximately 92% seen once. The genes are TRBV7-2 and TRBJ2-7; 9 bases line up with TRBD1. This clonotype originated in a female donor with multiple sclerosis, enrolled in a pregnancy study. The specimen was peripheral blood, collected before pregnancy. The CDR3 loop is CASSSRQGVYEQYF. The CDR3 DNA reads as TGTGCCAGCAGCTCCCGACAGGGGGTGTACGAGCAGTACTTC.